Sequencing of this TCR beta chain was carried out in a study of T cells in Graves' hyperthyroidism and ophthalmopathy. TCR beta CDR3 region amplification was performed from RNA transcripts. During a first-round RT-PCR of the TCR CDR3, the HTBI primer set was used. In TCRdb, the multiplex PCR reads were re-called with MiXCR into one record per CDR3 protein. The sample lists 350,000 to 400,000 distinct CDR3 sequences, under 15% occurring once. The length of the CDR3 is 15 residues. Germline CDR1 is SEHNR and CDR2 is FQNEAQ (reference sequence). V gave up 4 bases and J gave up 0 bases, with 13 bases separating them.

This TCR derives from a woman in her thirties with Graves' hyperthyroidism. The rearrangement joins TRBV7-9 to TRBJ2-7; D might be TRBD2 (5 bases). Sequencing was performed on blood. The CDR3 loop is CASSSRSGASYEQYF. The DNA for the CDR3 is TGTGCCAGCAGCTCCCGAAGCGGAGCCTCCTACGAGCAGTACTTC.